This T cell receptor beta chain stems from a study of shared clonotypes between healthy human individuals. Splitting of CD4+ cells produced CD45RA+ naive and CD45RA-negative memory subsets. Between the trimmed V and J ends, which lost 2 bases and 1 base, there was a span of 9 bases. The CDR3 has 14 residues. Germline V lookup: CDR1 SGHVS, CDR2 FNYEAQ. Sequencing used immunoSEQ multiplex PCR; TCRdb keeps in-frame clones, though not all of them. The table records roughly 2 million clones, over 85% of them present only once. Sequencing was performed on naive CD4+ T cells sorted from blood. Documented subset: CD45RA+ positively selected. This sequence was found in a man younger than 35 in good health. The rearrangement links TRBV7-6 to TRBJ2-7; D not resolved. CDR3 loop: CASSLYNGSYEQYF. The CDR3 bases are TGTGCCAGCAGCTTATATAACGGATCCTACGAGCAGTACTTC.